One sample yielded the 30 T cell receptor beta chains listed below, sequenced in a study of blood T cell repertoires in COVID-19. The table came from immunoSEQ multiplex PCR; TCRdb's copy has only in-frame clones and leaves some out. This table has about 50,000 clones, around 90% appearing once. The sequenced sample was peripheral blood. Receptor source: a human donor in a cohort sampled during active COVID-19.

The J gene is TRBJ2-3, the V gene TRBV19; TRBD1 matches at 11 bases. The germline gives CDR1 LNHDA, CDR2 SQIVND (reference sequence). Trimming removed 4 bases from V and 1 base from J; junction bases left unmatched: 4. This CDR3 region has 16 residues. This CDR3 is CASSRTGGSGTDTQYF. For the CDR3, the DNA is TGTGCCAGTAGTAGGACAGGGGGCTCTGGCACAGATACGCAGTATTTT.

V gene TRBV9 combines with J gene TRBJ2-1, with 15 bases that match TRBD2. Germline-derived CDR1 and CDR2 are SGDLS and YYNGEE. CDR3 length: 21 amino acids. J gave up 5 bases and V 0 bases, and 15 bases lay outside the gene matches. The CDR3 sequence: CASSVGSSPGLAGGGNNEQFF. CDR3 coding DNA: TGTGCCAGCAGCGTAGGCTCATCCCCGGGACTAGCGGGAGGAGGTAACAATGAGCAGTTCTTC.

The V gene is TRBV30, the J gene TRBJ2-6; D unclear. CDR3 size: 12 residues. CDR1 GTSNPN and CDR2 SVGIG come from the germline V gene (reference sequence). DNA of the CDR3: TGTGGAAGCATCTCTGGGGCCAACGTCCTGACTTTC. It specifies CGSISGANVLTF. Combining the CDR3 with reference TRBV30 and TRBJ2-6 gives the whole variable domain SQTIHQWPATLVQPVGSPLSLECTVEGTSNPNLYWYRQAAGRGLQLLFYSVGIGQISSEVPQNLSASRPQDRQFILSSKKLLLSDSGFYLCGSISGANVLTFGAGSRLTVL.

The rearrangement links TRBV9 to TRBJ2-5, with 7 bases fitting TRBD2. After removal of 3 bases from V and 5 bases from J, the junction contained 10 bases not matched to a gene. This CDR3 is 15 amino acids long. Germline V lookup: CDR1 SGDLS, CDR2 YYNGEE. CDR3 residues: CASSAAGRQWETQYF. Here the CDR3 DNA reads TGTGCCAGCAGCGCAGCGGGGAGGCAGTGGGAGACCCAGTACTTC.

This chain joins TRBV5-4 and TRBJ2-2, with TRBD1 matching over 11 bases. This CDR3 is built from 15 residues. V trimming: 7 bases; J trimming: 5 bases; junction bases outside the gene matches: 7. Germline CDR1 is SGHNT and CDR2 is YYREEE (reference sequence). CDR3 protein: CASGGQGARTGELFF. CDR3 in DNA: TGTGCCAGCGGCGGACAGGGGGCGCGGACCGGGGAGCTGTTTTTT.

J is TRBJ1-1 and V is TRBV6-5; TRBD1 matches 8 bases. The CDR3 runs to 14 residues. CDR1 is MNHEY, CDR2 SVGAGI, per germline. Trimming removed 6 bases from V and 7 bases from J; junction bases left unmatched: 10. The CDR3 DNA reads TGTGCCAGCAGCCGAAACCGACAGGGGTTTGAAGCTTTCTTT. This gives the protein CASSRNRQGFEAFF.

The chain employs TRBV20-1 and TRBJ2-3, with 8 bases matching TRBD2. The junction had 10 bases not matched to a gene; V was cut back by 3 bases and J by 2 bases. This CDR3 has 16 amino acids. Germline CDR1 reads DFQATT; CDR2 reads SNEGSKA (reference sequence). CDR3 DNA: TGCAGTGCTAGTGCTAGAGCGGGAGTTTACACAGATACGCAGTATTTT. Amino acid sequence: CSASARAGVYTDTQYF.

The chain recombines TRBV14 with TRBJ2-2, with D perhaps matching TRBD1 (6 bases). The germline V gene has CDR1 SGHDN and CDR2 FVKESK. The CDR3 runs to 13 residues. V gave up 5 bases and J gave up 6 bases, with 10 bases separating them. In nucleotides, the CDR3 is TGTGCCAGCAGCGGTCAGGGGCCCGGGGAGCTGTTTTTT. Protein sequence: CASSGQGPGELFF.

This rearrangement joins TRBV23-1 to TRBJ1-2; D remains unclear. TRBV23-1 is treated as an ORF (open reading frame) with a function not yet certain. V lost 8 bases, J lost 4 bases, and 2 bases lay in between. There are 9 residues in the CDR3. The CDR3 sequence: CASLYGYTF. CDR3 sequence (DNA): TGCGCCAGCCTCTATGGCTACACCTTC.

This clone was counted a few times. The V and J genes are TRBV30 and TRBJ1-4, with TRBD1 identical over 11 bases. The germline CDR1 and CDR2 sequences are GTSNPN and SVGIG (reference sequence). V was clipped by 2 bases and J by 8 bases; unmatched bases: 4. The CDR3 has 14 amino acids. This CDR3 is CAWSRTGGSEKLFF. CDR3 coding DNA: TGTGCCTGGAGTAGGACAGGGGGCAGCGAAAAACTGTTTTTT. Together with reference TRBV30 and TRBJ1-4, the CDR3 gives the full variable domain: SQTIHQWPATLVQPVGSPLSLECTVEGTSNPNLYWYRQAAGRGLQLLFYSVGIGQISSEVPQNLSASRPQDRQFILSSKKLLLSDSGFYLCAWSRTGGSEKLFFGSGTQLSVL.

The rearrangement links TRBV5-6 to TRBJ2-7; TRBD1 matches at 9 bases. The CDR3 sequence is 15 residues long. Germline-derived CDR1 and CDR2 are SGHDT and YYEEEE. The V and J ends lost 1 base and 5 bases, in that order; junction bases with no gene match: 7. The CDR3 sequence is CASSLLGTGSHEQYF. The CDR3 bases are TGTGCCAGCAGCTTGTTGGGGACAGGGTCCCACGAGCAGTACTTC.

The chain recombines TRBV28 with TRBJ1-2; 8 positions agree with TRBD1. Looked up from germline, CDR1 is MDHEN and CDR2 is SYDVKM. The V segment lost 5 bases and the J segment 9 bases; nucleotides outside the gene matches: 17. The CDR3 has 16 residues. The CDR3 region is CASSLTSPGQEYRYTF. The CDR3 DNA reads TGTGCCAGCAGTCTCACCTCGCCGGGACAGGAGTACCGCTACACCTTC.

This clone was observed once. The genes are TRBV7-9 and TRBJ2-2; the match to TRBD2 covers 7 bases. This CDR3 comprises 13 residues. Germline values: CDR1 SEHNR, CDR2 FQNEAQ (reference sequence). The J segment lost 3 bases and the V segment lost 10 bases, leaving 5 bases of the junction unmatched. CDR3 residues: CATLGGDTGELFF. The CDR3 coding sequence is TGTGCCACCCTGGGGGGGGACACCGGGGAGCTGTTTTTT.

This chain links TRBV5-1 with TRBJ2-2, with D perhaps TRBD1 (5 bases). The germline gives CDR1 SGHRS, CDR2 YFSETQ. Trimming pared 0 bases from V and 1 base from J, leaving 10 bases between. The CDR3 is 16 residues long. The CDR3 nucleotides are TGCGCCAGCAGCTTGGGGGCAGGGTGGAACACCGGGGAGCTGTTTTTT. Its translation is CASSLGAGWNTGELFF. Variable domain in full (rest from reference TRBV5-1 and TRBJ2-2): KAGVTQTPRYLIKTRGQQVTLSCSPISGHRSVSWYQQTPGQGLQFLFEYFSETQRNKGNFPGRFSGRQFSNSRSEMNVSTLELGDSALYLCASSLGAGWNTGELFFGEGSRLTVL.

J is TRBJ2-1 and V is TRBV5-4; possible D gene TRBD2, 5 bases. The CDR3 is made up of 13 amino acids. The germline V gene encodes CDR1 SGHNT and CDR2 YYREEE (reference sequence). Between the trimmed V and J ends, which lost 2 bases and 5 bases, there was a span of 8 bases. CDR3 protein: CASSFRGHNEQFF. As DNA, the CDR3 is TGTGCCAGCAGCTTTCGAGGGCACAATGAGCAGTTCTTC.

This clone was recorded once. The genes are TRBV7-8 and TRBJ1-1, with TRBD1 as a possible D gene (5 bases). This CDR3 has 16 residues. Trimming removed 5 bases from V and 0 bases from J, with 16 bases in between. From germline, CDR1 is SGHVS and CDR2 FQNEAQ. The CDR3 here is CASSLLRGAMNTEAFF. The CDR3 region has the DNA TGTGCCAGCAGCCTTCTCCGCGGGGCCATGAACACTGAAGCTTTCTTT.

This clone was observed once. The rearrangement uses TRBV11-1 and TRBJ1-6; D is possibly TRBD1 (5 bases). This CDR3 region has 16 residues. Germline CDR1 reads SGHAT; CDR2 reads FQDESV (reference sequence). Trimming left V 5 bases short and J 0 bases short, with 11 bases between. The CDR3 loop is CASSLRQSSYNSPLHF. The CDR3 DNA follows: TGTGCCAGCAGCCTAAGACAGAGCTCCTATAATTCACCCCTCCACTTT. Together with reference TRBV11-1 and TRBJ1-6, the CDR3 gives the full variable domain: EAEVAQSPRYKITEKSQAVAFWCDPISGHATLYWYRQILGQGPELLVQFQDESVVDDSQLPKDRFSAERLKGVDSTLKIQPAELGDSAMYLCASSLRQSSYNSPLHFGNGTRLTVT.

This clone was seen a few times. DNA for the CDR3: TGCGCCAGCAGCTTGGGACTAGCGGGAGATAGCACAGATACGCAGTATTTT. This gives the protein CASSLGLAGDSTDTQYF. The chain couples TRBV5-1 to TRBJ2-3; 12 bases are a match to TRBD2. Unmatched junction bases numbered 2, after V lost 0 bases and J lost 0 bases. This CDR3 has 17 residues. The germline CDR1 and CDR2 sequences are SGHRS and YFSETQ.

This clone was recorded a few times. The V gene is TRBV2, the J gene TRBJ2-7, with 7 bases lining up with TRBD1. V lost 5 bases to trimming and J lost 0 bases; unmatched junction nucleotides: 4. Germline values: CDR1 SNHLY, CDR2 FYNNEI. The CDR3 extends over 14 amino acids. CDR3 sequence: CASSLRDSSYEQYF. For the CDR3, the DNA is TGTGCCAGCAGTCTCCGGGACAGCTCCTACGAGCAGTACTTC.

The rearrangement uses TRBV11-3 and TRBJ2-3; 8 nucleotides match TRBD1. The germline CDR1 and CDR2 sequences are SGHNT and YENEEA. The CDR3 spans 17 residues. The ends lost 5 bases at V and 4 bases at J; junction bases unmatched: 14. The CDR3 DNA reads TGTGCCAGCAGCCCTAGTTTGGGCAGGGGGCACGCAGATACGCAGTATTTT. It encodes CASSPSLGRGHADTQYF.

The chain links TRBV19 to TRBJ1-6; TRBD1 agrees at 7 bases. V lost 2 bases and J lost 6; bases outside the gene matches: 7. Germline V lookup: CDR1 LNHDA, CDR2 SQIVND (reference sequence). This CDR3 is built from 16 residues. The CDR3 protein is CASSIYEGARNSPLHF. CDR3 nucleotides: TGTGCCAGTAGTATATACGAGGGGGCACGTAATTCACCCCTCCACTTT.

V gene TRBV29-1 combines with J gene TRBJ2-2; 9 bases are shared with TRBD1. Germline V gene sequence: CDR1 SQVTM, CDR2 ANQGSEA. The CDR3 is made up of 15 amino acids. J lost 5 bases, V lost 6 bases, and 10 bases had no gene match. The CDR3 bases are TGCAGCGTCGTCGGACAGGGGCTGGGGACCGGGGAGCTGTTTTTT. Protein product: CSVVGQGLGTGELFF.

The chain couples TRBV6-5 to TRBJ1-4; TRBD1 matches at 10 bases. This CDR3 is built from 15 residues. From germline, CDR1 is MNHEY and CDR2 SVGAGI. The junction had 4 bases not matched to a gene; V was cut back by 5 bases and J by 4 bases. CDR3 sequence (DNA): TGTGCCAGCAGTCTCCGGGACAGGGGTAATGAAAAACTGTTTTTT. Its protein product is CASSLRDRGNEKLFF.

The rearrangement links TRBV2 to TRBJ2-1, with 16 bases identical to TRBD2. The V and J ends lost 7 bases and 0 bases, in that order; junction bases with no gene match: 9. The CDR3 contains 19 residues. Germline CDR1 SNHLY, CDR2 FYNNEI. The chain's CDR3 is CASNPGTSGRGGSYNEQFF. In DNA, the CDR3 is TGTGCCAGCAACCCCGGGACTAGCGGGAGGGGGGGCTCCTACAATGAGCAGTTCTTC.

The chain joins TRBV27 to TRBJ2-3; tentative D call: TRBD1 (5 bases). The germline V gene has CDR1 MNHEY and CDR2 SMNVEV (reference sequence). V was trimmed by 5 bases and J by 2 bases, leaving 11 bases between them. There are 14 residues in the CDR3. The CDR3 here is CASSLRTHTDTQYF. The CDR3, as DNA: TGTGCCAGCAGTCTAAGGACACACACAGATACGCAGTATTTT.

The chain joins TRBV24-1 to TRBJ2-1; 12 bases fit TRBD1. V lost 4 bases to trimming and J lost 6 bases; unmatched junction nucleotides: 6. Per germline, CDR1 KGHDR and CDR2 SFDVKD. The CDR3 runs 16 residues. The chain's CDR3 is CATSEPGQGASNEQFF. Written as DNA, the CDR3 is TGTGCCACCAGTGAACCGGGACAGGGGGCCAGCAATGAGCAGTTCTTC.

The V gene is TRBV2, the J gene TRBJ2-1; 7 bases are shared with TRBD1. J lost 9 bases, V lost 6 bases, and 11 bases had no gene match. The CDR3 totals 14 residues. The germline V gene encodes CDR1 SNHLY and CDR2 FYNNEI. The CDR3 is CASRDRPGPLEQFF. The CDR3 region has the DNA TGTGCCAGCAGGGACAGGCCTGGCCCCCTTGAGCAGTTCTTC.

CDR3 sequence reads: CASSESWTSGNEQFF. The CDR3 DNA follows: TGTGCCAGCAGTGAATCCTGGACTAGCGGCAATGAGCAGTTCTTC. V is TRBV25-1 and J is TRBJ2-1; 10 nucleotides match TRBD2. V shed 1 base, J shed 6 bases, and the junction held 3 bases outside the gene matches. CDR1 MGHDK and CDR2 SYGVNS come from the germline V gene. The CDR3 totals 15 residues.

The V gene is TRBV3-1 (or the pseudogene TRBV3-2), the J gene TRBJ2-1; D is unclear. Germline CDR1 LGHDT, CDR2 YNNKEL (reference sequence). The CDR3 is made up of 15 amino acids. V was clipped by 0 bases and J by 4 bases, with 10 bases between them. The CDR3 sequence is CASSQDNTLYNEQFF. CDR3 nucleotide sequence: TGTGCCAGCAGCCAAGATAACACCTTATACAATGAGCAGTTCTTC.

The CDR3 region is CASSPTSSGANVLTF. Here the CDR3 DNA reads TGTGCCAGCAGTCCTACTAGTTCTGGGGCCAACGTCCTGACTTTC. V is TRBV6-5 and J is TRBJ2-6; D is perhaps TRBD2 (5 bases). Germline V CDR1 and CDR2: MNHEY, SVGAGI. The CDR3 totals 15 residues. V was trimmed by 5 bases and J by 1 base, leaving 9 bases between them.